This T cell receptor beta chain came from a study of T-cell reconstitution after alpha-beta-depleted transplantation in children. Library preparation (for TCRbeta) was performed with unique molecular identifiers. MiXCR, run by TCRdb on the PCR reads, gives a single entry per CDR3 protein. The sample consists of more than 450,000 distinct CDR3 sequences, 15% to 20% of them appearing once. The ends lost 2 bases at V and 0 bases at J; junction bases unmatched: 9. The CDR3 is 17 residues long. Germline CDR1 and CDR2: SEHNR and FQNEAQ (reference sequence). This clonotype came up a few times. V usage is TRBV7-9 and J usage is TRBJ2-7; 8 positions match TRBD2. The sample consisted of PBMCs from the stem cell graft donor, taken from the stem cell graft. This TCR came from a human donor who donated a stem cell graft to a child with acute lymphoblastic leukemia. In DNA, the CDR3 is TGTGCCAGCAGCTTAATCCCAGCGGGGGATGCCTCCTACGAGCAGTACTTC. It specifies CASSLIPAGDASYEQYF.